A single T cell receptor beta chain is shown here with its context. Its antigen is currently unknown. This specimen belongs to a study of radiotherapy plus CTLA-4 blockade in lung cancer. Germline V gene sequence: CDR1 SGDLS, CDR2 YYNGEE. V gave up 3 bases and J gave up 7 bases; unmatched junction bases: 7. The CDR3 contains 16 residues. People whose metastatic non-small-cell lung cancer was chemo-refractory got focal radiation along with CTLA-4 blockade by ipilimumab. Measured with immunoSEQ multiplex PCR; TCRdb has only the in-frame clones, and not every one. Counted here are 25,000 to 35,000 clones, 78% occurring once; the ten biggest clones make up 6.5% to 8.5%. Study-level findings and limits: Response was reportedly best predicted by early blood T cell clone dynamics, with interferon-beta.

The sequence came from a human donor with non-small cell lung cancer who had stable disease on radiotherapy plus ipilimumab. V and J are TRBV9 and TRBJ1-6, with TRBD1 matching 10 bases. Sequencing used peripheral blood, obtained from a patient treated with radiotherapy plus ipilimumab. The CDR3: CASSARDRGGNSPLHF. The CDR3 DNA sequence: TGTGCCAGCAGCGCACGGGACAGGGGAGGGAATTCACCCCTCCACTTT.